One T cell receptor (beta chain) is described in this entry. Its antigen is unidentified. The primer mix had 60 Vbeta and 13 Jbeta primers. Here immunoSEQ multiplex PCR was the method, and the copy in TCRdb shows in-frame clones only, minus some. This sample has 150,000 to 200,000 clones, with roughly 75% found just once. This CDR3 has 18 amino acids. Per germline, CDR1 LGHNT and CDR2 FRNRAP. Losses at the gene ends were 9 bases for V and 0 bases for J; bases not matched to a gene: 18. This sample is drawn from a study of cytomegalovirus exposure and HLA in healthy donors. The study, taken as a whole, reports: It emerged from a later analysis that several of the most significant clusters appeared to be linked to common viral pathogens. CMV serostatus was the only recorded immune exposure for donors. Indistinguishable V segments such as TRBV6-2 and TRBV6-3 were excluded.

Healthy bone marrow donors supplied every sample. The receptor was isolated from a middle-aged man in good health and CMV-seronegative. The specimen sequenced was PBMCs. This chain links TRBV12-5 with TRBJ2-3; TRBD2 matches at 7 bases. The CDR3 loop reads CASAGGVAGPTSTDTQYF. CDR3 nucleotides: TGTGCTAGCGCAGGTGGGGTAGCGGGTCCCACAAGCACAGATACGCAGTATTTT.